The clone carrying this TCR beta chain was counted many times. Its cognate antigen is unknown. This sample is drawn from a study of human T cells and chemical hapten exposure. Using its own MiXCR run on the RACE reads, TCRdb lists one record per CDR3 protein. The sample carries approximately 400,000 distinct CDR3 sequences, about 5.1% recorded once. Time point meaning: pre-sensitization, week 0. Treatment: therapeutic diphenylcyclopropenone sensitization with weekly scalp DPC. Researchers sampled blood before each patch test went on. The study's findings and limits: A positive correlation with patch test score was found for PT1 expanded TCR counts. Relative to control repertoires, expanded TCRs gave rise to significantly more large CDR3 similarity clusters. Those TCRs sitting above 1 in 1000 frequency stayed the same with DPC sensitization.

CDR1 is MDHEN and CDR2 is SYDVKM in the germline V gene. The CDR3 has 14 residues. V gave up 6 bases and J gave up 3 bases; unmatched junction bases: 5. This TCR was sampled from a woman in her fifties or sixties with alopecia areata. Some clones in this sample may be carry-over from other donors' samples. The specimen was whole blood, collected in connection with sensitization to the hapten diphenylcyclopropenone (DPC). The genes are TRBV28 and TRBJ2-7; 10 nucleotides align to TRBD1. CDR3 coding DNA: TGTGCCAGCAGCTCCGGGACAGGGGTCTACGAGCAGTACTTC. It yields the protein CASSSGTGVYEQYF.